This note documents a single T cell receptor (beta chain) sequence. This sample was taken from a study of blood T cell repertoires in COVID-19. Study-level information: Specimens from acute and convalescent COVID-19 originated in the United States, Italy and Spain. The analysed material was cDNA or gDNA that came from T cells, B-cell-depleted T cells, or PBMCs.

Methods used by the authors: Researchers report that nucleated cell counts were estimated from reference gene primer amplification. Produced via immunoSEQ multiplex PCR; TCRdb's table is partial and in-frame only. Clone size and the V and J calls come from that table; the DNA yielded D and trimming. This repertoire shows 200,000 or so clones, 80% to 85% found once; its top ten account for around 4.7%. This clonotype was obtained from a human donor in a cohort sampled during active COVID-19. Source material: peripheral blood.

As DNA, the CDR3 is TGTGCCAGCAGCCGGTTACAGGAGCGGGGGTACTATGGCTACACCTTC. Protein product: CASSRLQERGYYGYTF. J is TRBJ1-2 and V is TRBV14; weak D call: TRBD1 (5 bases). The germline V and J ends were trimmed by 4 bases and 3 bases, with 18 bases remaining between them. The V gene's germline CDR1 is SGHDN and CDR2 FVKESK. This CDR3 is built from 16 residues.